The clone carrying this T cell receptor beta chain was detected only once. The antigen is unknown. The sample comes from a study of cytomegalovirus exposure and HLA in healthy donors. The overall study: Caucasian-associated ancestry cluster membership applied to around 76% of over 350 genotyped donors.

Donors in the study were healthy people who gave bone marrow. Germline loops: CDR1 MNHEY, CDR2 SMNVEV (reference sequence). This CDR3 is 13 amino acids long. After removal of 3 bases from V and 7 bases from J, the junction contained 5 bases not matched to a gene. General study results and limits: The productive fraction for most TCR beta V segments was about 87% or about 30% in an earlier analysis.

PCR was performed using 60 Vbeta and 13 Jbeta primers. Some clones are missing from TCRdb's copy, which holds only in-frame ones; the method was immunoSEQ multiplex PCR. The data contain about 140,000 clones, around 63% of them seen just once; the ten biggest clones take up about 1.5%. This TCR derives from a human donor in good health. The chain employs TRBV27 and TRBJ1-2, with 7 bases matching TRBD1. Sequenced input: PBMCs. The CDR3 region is CASSFSGGGGYTF. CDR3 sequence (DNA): TGTGCCAGCAGTTTCTCAGGGGGTGGTGGCTACACCTTC.